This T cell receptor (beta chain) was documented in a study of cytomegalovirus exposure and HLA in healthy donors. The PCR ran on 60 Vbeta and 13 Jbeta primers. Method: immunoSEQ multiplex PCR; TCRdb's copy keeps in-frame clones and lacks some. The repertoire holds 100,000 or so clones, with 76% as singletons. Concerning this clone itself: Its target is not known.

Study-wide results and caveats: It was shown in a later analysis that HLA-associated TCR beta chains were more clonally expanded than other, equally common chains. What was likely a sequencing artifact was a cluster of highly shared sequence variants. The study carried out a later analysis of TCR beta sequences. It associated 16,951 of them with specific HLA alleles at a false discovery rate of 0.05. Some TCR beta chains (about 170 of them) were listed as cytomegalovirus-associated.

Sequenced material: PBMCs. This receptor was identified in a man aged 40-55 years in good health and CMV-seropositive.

CDR3 sequence: CASSQEAKDSYFDEQFF. The DNA of the CDR3 is TGCGCCAGCAGCCAAGAGGCAAAGGACAGCTACTTCGATGAGCAGTTCTTC. The chain links TRBV4-1 to TRBJ2-1, with TRBD1 as a possible D gene (6 bases). Trimming pared 0 bases from V and 8 bases from J, leaving 20 bases between. The CDR3 consists of 17 residues. CDR1 and CDR2 from the germline V gene are MGHRA and YSYEKL.